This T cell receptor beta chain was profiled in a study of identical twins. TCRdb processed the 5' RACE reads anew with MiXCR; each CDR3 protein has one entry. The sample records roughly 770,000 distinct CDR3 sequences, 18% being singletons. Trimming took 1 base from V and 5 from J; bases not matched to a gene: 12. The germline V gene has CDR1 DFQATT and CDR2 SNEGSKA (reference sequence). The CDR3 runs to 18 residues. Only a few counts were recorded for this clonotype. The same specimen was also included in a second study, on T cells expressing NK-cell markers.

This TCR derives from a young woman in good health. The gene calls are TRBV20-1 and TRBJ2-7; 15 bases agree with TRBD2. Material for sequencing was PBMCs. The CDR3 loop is CSARGVGLAGGFSHEQYF. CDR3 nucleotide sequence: TGCAGTGCTAGAGGGGTGGGACTAGCGGGAGGCTTTAGCCACGAGCAGTACTTC.